This T cell receptor beta chain was documented in a study of blood T cell repertoires in COVID-19. Study overall: Samples representing acute and convalescent COVID-19 were sourced from the United States, Italy and Spain.

Study processing details: It was from reference gene primer amplification that nucleated cell counts were estimated. Some clones are missing from TCRdb's copy, which holds only in-frame ones; the method was immunoSEQ multiplex PCR. V, J and clone size were drawn from that table, and D and trimming were deduced from the DNA. The sample contains 80,000 to 85,000 clones, under 85% of which appear only once. Looked up from germline, CDR1 is SGHTA and CDR2 is FQGNSA. The V segment lost 0 bases and the J segment 6 bases; nucleotides outside the gene matches: 7. The CDR3 spans 16 residues. J is TRBJ2-2 and V is TRBV7-2; 7 bases align to TRBD2. This sequence was found in a human donor in a cohort sampled during active COVID-19. The sample comprised peripheral blood. Here the CDR3 DNA reads TGTGCCAGCAGCTTAGCAAGCGGGGTCCTTTCCGGGGAGCTGTTTTTT. Translating gives CASSLASGVLSGELFF. Based on the CDR3 plus reference TRBV7-2 and TRBJ2-2, the full variable domain is GAGVSQSPSNKVTEKGKDVELRCDPISGHTALYWYRQSLGQGLEFLIYFQGNSAPDKSGLPSDRFSAERTGGSVSTLTIQRTQQEDSAVYLCASSLASGVLSGELFFGEGSRLTVL.